The clone carrying this TCR beta chain was observed many times. Its antigen is unknown. The germline V gene encodes CDR1 MNHEY and CDR2 SMNVEV (reference sequence). The CDR3 has 12 amino acids. V was trimmed by 1 base and J by 7 bases, leaving 8 bases between them. This sample is part of a study of blood T cells in healthy people across ages. Findings of the study overall: Possibly, changes in expanded clonotypes were confounded because donor CMV status was unknown. TCR beta diversity tracked closely with naive T cell percentage.

The authors ran a second PCR of about 7 to 11 cycles using a sample-barcoded 5' primer and a J-beta primer mix. Every cDNA molecule carried a tag from a template-switch adaptor bearing 12 random nucleotides. Individual samples furnished no less than 2.5 million CDR3-containing paired-end reads apiece. From the 5' RACE reads, TCRdb called clonotypes with MiXCR, one entry per CDR3 protein. The table has about 590,000 distinct CDR3 sequences, about 30% seen once. This clonotype originated in an elderly woman in good health. Input material: blood. The rearrangement joins TRBV27 to TRBJ2-7; D gene uncertain. The CDR3 nucleotides read TGTGCCAGCAGTTTATTCTCTGGGGAGCAGTACTTC. Its protein product is CASSLFSGEQYF.